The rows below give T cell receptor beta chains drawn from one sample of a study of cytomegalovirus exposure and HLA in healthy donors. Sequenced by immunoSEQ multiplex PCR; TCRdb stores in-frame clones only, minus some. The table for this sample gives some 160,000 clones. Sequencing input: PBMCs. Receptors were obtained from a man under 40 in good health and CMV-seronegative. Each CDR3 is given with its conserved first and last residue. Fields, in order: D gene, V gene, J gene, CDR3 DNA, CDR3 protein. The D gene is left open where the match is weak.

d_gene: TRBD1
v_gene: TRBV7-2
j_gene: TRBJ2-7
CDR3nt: TGTGCCAGCAGCCAAGGACAGGGACCCTCCTACGAGCAGTACTTC
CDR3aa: CASSQGQGPSYEQYF

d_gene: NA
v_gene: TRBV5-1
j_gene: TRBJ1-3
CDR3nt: TGCGCCAGCAGCTTGGATTTTGTGGGGAGTTCTGGAAACACCATATATTTT
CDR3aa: CASSLDFVGSSGNTIYF

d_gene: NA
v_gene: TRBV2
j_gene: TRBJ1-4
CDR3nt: TGTGCCAGCATCGGTCCAATCCGAGCAACTAATGAAAAACTGTTTTTT
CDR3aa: CASIGPIRATNEKLFF

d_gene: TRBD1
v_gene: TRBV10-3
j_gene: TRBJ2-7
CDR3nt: TGTGCCATCAGTGACTACCAGGACAGGGTGACGGACGAGCAGTACTTC
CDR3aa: CAISDYQDRVTDEQYF

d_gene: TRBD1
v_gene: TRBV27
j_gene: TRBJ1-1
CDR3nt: TGTGCCAGCAGTCTAACCCGACAGGGCCTCGCTGAAGCTTTCTTT
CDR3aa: CASSLTRQGLAEAFF

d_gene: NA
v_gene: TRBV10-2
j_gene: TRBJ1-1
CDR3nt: TGCGCCAGCAGTGTTGACATGAACACTGAAGCTTTCTTT
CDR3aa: CASSVDMNTEAFF

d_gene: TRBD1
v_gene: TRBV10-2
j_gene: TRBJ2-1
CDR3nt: TGCGCCAGCAGTGGGACAGGGTTGGACAATGAGCAGTTCTTC
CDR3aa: CASSGTGLDNEQFF

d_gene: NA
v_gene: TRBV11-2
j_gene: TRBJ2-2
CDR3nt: TGTGCCAGCAGCTTAGTTAGCCCCGGGGAGCTGTTTTTT
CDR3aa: CASSLVSPGELFF

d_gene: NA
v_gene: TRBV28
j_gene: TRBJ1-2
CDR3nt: TGTGCCAGCAGTTTAACAGATAACTATGGCTACACCTTC
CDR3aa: CASSLTDNYGYTF

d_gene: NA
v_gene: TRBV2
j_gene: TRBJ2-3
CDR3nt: TGTGCCAGCTTGAACATAGCTAGCACAGATACGCAGTATTTT
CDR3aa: CASLNIASTDTQYF

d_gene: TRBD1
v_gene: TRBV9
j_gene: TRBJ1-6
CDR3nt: TGTGCCAGCAGCTCCGGGACAGGGGGCGATGGATCACCCCTCCACTTT
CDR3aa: CASSSGTGGDGSPLHF

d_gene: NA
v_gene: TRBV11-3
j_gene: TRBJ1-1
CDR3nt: TGTGCCAGCAGCCCCGGGTCTTCCTATTACACTGAAGCTTTCTTT
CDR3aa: CASSPGSSYYTEAFF